Listed below are T cell receptor beta chains from one sample, sequenced in a study of blood T cell repertoires in COVID-19. Repertoires were generated with immunoSEQ multiplex PCR, while TCRdb's copy carries only in-frame clones and drops some. The data show 200,000 to 250,000 clones, with about nine tenths seen just once and 7% to 8.5% held by the top ten. The sample taken for sequencing was PBMCs or T cells enriched from blood (not recorded which). Receptors were obtained from a man aged 25 to 40 in a cohort exposed to, infected with or recovered from COVID-19 (not recorded which). Each CDR3 is given with its conserved first and last residue. The D gene is left open where the match is weak. Not every row has a clone size; where given, it reads once, few, many or a size class.

j_call: TRBJ2-4
d_call: .
clone_size: .
v_call: TRBV28
cdr3_nt: TGTGCCAGCAGTTTATTAGGCCCGGGGAACATTCAGTACTTC
cdr3_aa: CASSLLGPGNIQYF

j_call: TRBJ1-1
d_call: .
clone_size: .
v_call: TRBV5-8
cdr3_nt: TGTGCCAGCAGCCCTTGGGGCAGGGTGAACACTGAAGCTTTCTTT
cdr3_aa: CASSPWGRVNTEAFF

j_call: TRBJ2-2
d_call: .
clone_size: .
v_call: TRBV5-1
cdr3_nt: TGCGCCAGCAGCATATCGGGAACTTCAGGCGGGGAGCTGTTTTTT
cdr3_aa: CASSISGTSGGELFF

j_call: TRBJ2-1
d_call: TRBD1
clone_size: once
v_call: TRBV24-1
cdr3_nt: TGTGCCACCAGTGATTTAGGGACAGGGGTTGATGAGCAGTTCTTC
cdr3_aa: CATSDLGTGVDEQFF

j_call: TRBJ2-2
d_call: TRBD2
clone_size: .
v_call: TRBV11-3
cdr3_nt: TGTGCCAGCAGCTTTAGCGGGATCGGGGAGCTGTTTTTT
cdr3_aa: CASSFSGIGELFF

j_call: TRBJ1-4
d_call: TRBD1
clone_size: once
v_call: TRBV6-6
cdr3_nt: TGTGCCAGCAGTTCTCGACAGGGGACTAATGAAAAACTGTTTTTT
cdr3_aa: CASSSRQGTNEKLFF

j_call: TRBJ2-7
d_call: TRBD1
clone_size: few
v_call: TRBV4-1
cdr3_nt: TGCGCCAGCAGCCAAGTGGGACAGGGGGCTTACGAGCAGTACTTC
cdr3_aa: CASSQVGQGAYEQYF

j_call: TRBJ2-7
d_call: .
clone_size: few
v_call: TRBV7-9
cdr3_nt: TGTGCCAGCAGCTTAAACGGCGAGCAGTACTTC
cdr3_aa: CASSLNGEQYF

j_call: TRBJ2-1
d_call: TRBD1
clone_size: .
v_call: TRBV19
cdr3_nt: TGTGCCAGTAGTTCGACAGGGTCAATCTACAATGAGCAGTTCTTC
cdr3_aa: CASSSTGSIYNEQFF

j_call: TRBJ2-1
d_call: .
clone_size: .
v_call: TRBV7-8
cdr3_nt: TGTGCCAGCAGCTTATACTTTCTGAATGAGCAGTTCTTC
cdr3_aa: CASSLYFLNEQFF

j_call: TRBJ2-3
d_call: .
clone_size: .
v_call: TRBV14
cdr3_nt: TGTGCCAGAACAGGGCCAAGAGTCGGAGATACGCAGTATTTT
cdr3_aa: CARTGPRVGDTQYF

j_call: TRBJ2-2
d_call: TRBD1
clone_size: .
v_call: TRBV13
cdr3_nt: TGTGCCAGCAGCTTTAGAACCAGGGGGACCGGGGAGCTGTTTTTT
cdr3_aa: CASSFRTRGTGELFF

j_call: TRBJ1-1
d_call: .
clone_size: .
v_call: TRBV5-1
cdr3_nt: TGCGCCAGCAATGGGGGGGACGTGAACACTGAAGCTTTCTTT
cdr3_aa: CASNGGDVNTEAFF

j_call: TRBJ2-1
d_call: TRBD2
clone_size: few
v_call: TRBV9
cdr3_nt: TGTGCCAGCAGCGGATCGGGACTAGCGAGATGGTCCCATTTATTCTTC
cdr3_aa: CASSGSGLARWSHLFF

j_call: TRBJ2-3
d_call: .
clone_size: .
v_call: TRBV7-9
cdr3_nt: TGTGCCAGCAGCCATAGCGGACTCACAGATACGCAGTATTTT
cdr3_aa: CASSHSGLTDTQYF

j_call: TRBJ1-1
d_call: TRBD1
clone_size: .
v_call: TRBV3-1/TRBV3-2
cdr3_nt: TGTGCCAGCAGCCTCGAGGGGGCCGGGAACACTGAAGCTTTCTTT
cdr3_aa: CASSLEGAGNTEAFF

j_call: TRBJ2-6
d_call: .
clone_size: .
v_call: TRBV7-8
cdr3_nt: TGTGCCAGCATTCTAGGTTCATCAGGGGCTGGGGCCAACGTCCTGACTTTC
cdr3_aa: CASILGSSGAGANVLTF